Presented here are 9 T cell receptor beta chains from one specimen sequenced in a study of T cells after yellow fever vaccination. TCRdb called the 5' RACE reads again in MiXCR, with one record for every CDR3 protein. Here the sample spans 300,000 or so distinct CDR3 sequences, 8.1% being singletons. The material sequenced was PBMCs, taken about 41 days after the first yellow fever vaccination. These receptors all stem from a man aged 18 to 30 who received the YFV17D yellow fever vaccine.

The V gene is TRBV6-5, the J gene TRBJ2-3; 9 positions agree with TRBD1. CDR3 size: 17 residues. Germline V lookup: CDR1 MNHEY, CDR2 SVGAGI. Trimming at V came to 2 bases and at J to 5 bases, leaving 11 bases not matched to a gene. The CDR3 sequence: CASSYPPSPGQGDTQYF. CDR3 nucleotides: TGTGCCAGCAGTTACCCACCATCGCCGGGACAGGGAGATACGCAGTATTTT.

This clonotype showed up just a few times. J is TRBJ2-5 and V is TRBV5-1; D uncertain. From germline, CDR1 is SGHRS and CDR2 YFSETQ. The CDR3 has 15 amino acids. Between the trimmed V and J ends, which lost 5 bases and 0 bases, there was a span of 14 bases. The CDR3 region is CASRVGMGYQETQYF. Written as DNA, the CDR3 is TGCGCCAGCAGAGTAGGCATGGGGTACCAAGAGACCCAGTACTTC.

This sequence joins TRBV5-1 and TRBJ2-7, with a tentative D call TRBD2 (5 bases). CDR3 size: 14 residues. The germline CDR1 and CDR2 sequences are SGHRS and YFSETQ. V was cut by 2 bases and J by 6 bases, with 15 bases left in between. The CDR3 DNA follows: TGCGCCAGCAGCTTAACGGGATCCTTGGGCGAGCAGTACTTC. Amino acids: CASSLTGSLGEQYF. The full variable domain, with the rest looked up from reference TRBV5-1 and TRBJ2-7, is KAGVTQTPRYLIKTRGQQVTLSCSPISGHRSVSWYQQTPGQGLQFLFEYFSETQRNKGNFPGRFSGRQFSNSRSEMNVSTLELGDSALYLCASSLTGSLGEQYFGPGTRLTVT.

The V and J genes are TRBV5-1 and TRBJ2-1; D gene uncertain. V was shortened by 0 bases and J by 10 bases, with 8 bases between the two germline ends. CDR1 is SGHRS and CDR2 is YFSETQ in the germline V gene. The CDR3 covers 12 residues. The CDR3 region has the DNA TGCGCCAGCAGCTTGGCCCGGCACGAGCAGTTCTTC. It yields the protein CASSLARHEQFF.

The chain carries TRBV12-3 or TRBV12-4 and TRBJ2-3; 7 bases are a match to TRBD2. CDR3 size: 15 residues. V was clipped by 6 bases and J by 2 bases; unmatched bases: 8. The CDR3 region is CASRMLGTTTDTQYF. Written as DNA, the CDR3 is TGTGCCAGCAGGATGCTCGGGACTACCACAGATACGCAGTATTTT.

This clonotype was counted only a few times. The chain is built from TRBV15 and TRBJ1-1, with D tentatively TRBD1 (6 bases). Germline CDR1 is LNHNV and CDR2 is YYDKDF (reference sequence). V lost 3 bases and J 4 bases, leaving 15 bases between the germline ends. This CDR3 is 15 amino acids long. This chain's CDR3 is CATSRGGTMTTEAFF. The CDR3 region has the DNA TGTGCCACCAGCAGGGGGGGGACAATGACCACTGAAGCTTTCTTT.

This chain links TRBV6-5 with TRBJ1-5; a weak D match, TRBD1 (6 bases). Looked up from germline, CDR1 is MNHEY and CDR2 is SVGAGI. V was clipped by 0 bases and J by 2 bases, with 8 bases between them. The CDR3 is made up of 15 amino acids. The CDR3 sequence is CASSYSRTGNQPQHF. In nucleotides, the CDR3 is TGTGCCAGCAGTTACTCGAGGACAGGCAATCAGCCCCAGCATTTT.

V and J are TRBV5-6 and TRBJ2-1; no definite D call. Germline loops: CDR1 SGHDT, CDR2 YYEEEE. The V end was cut by 1 base, the J end by 6 bases, with 2 bases between. The CDR3 has 11 amino acids. CDR3 DNA sequence: TGTGCCAGCAGCTTGATCAATGAGCAGTTCTTC. Translation: CASSLINEQFF.

The V and J genes are TRBV11-2 and TRBJ2-7; D gene ambiguous. In germline, CDR1 is SGHAT, CDR2 FQNNGV. This CDR3 contains 13 residues. Between the trimmed V and J ends, which lost 1 base and 5 bases, there was a span of 9 bases. The CDR3 DNA reads TGTGCCAGCAGCTTAGCCGTGCTAAACGAGCAGTACTTC. It codes for CASSLAVLNEQYF.